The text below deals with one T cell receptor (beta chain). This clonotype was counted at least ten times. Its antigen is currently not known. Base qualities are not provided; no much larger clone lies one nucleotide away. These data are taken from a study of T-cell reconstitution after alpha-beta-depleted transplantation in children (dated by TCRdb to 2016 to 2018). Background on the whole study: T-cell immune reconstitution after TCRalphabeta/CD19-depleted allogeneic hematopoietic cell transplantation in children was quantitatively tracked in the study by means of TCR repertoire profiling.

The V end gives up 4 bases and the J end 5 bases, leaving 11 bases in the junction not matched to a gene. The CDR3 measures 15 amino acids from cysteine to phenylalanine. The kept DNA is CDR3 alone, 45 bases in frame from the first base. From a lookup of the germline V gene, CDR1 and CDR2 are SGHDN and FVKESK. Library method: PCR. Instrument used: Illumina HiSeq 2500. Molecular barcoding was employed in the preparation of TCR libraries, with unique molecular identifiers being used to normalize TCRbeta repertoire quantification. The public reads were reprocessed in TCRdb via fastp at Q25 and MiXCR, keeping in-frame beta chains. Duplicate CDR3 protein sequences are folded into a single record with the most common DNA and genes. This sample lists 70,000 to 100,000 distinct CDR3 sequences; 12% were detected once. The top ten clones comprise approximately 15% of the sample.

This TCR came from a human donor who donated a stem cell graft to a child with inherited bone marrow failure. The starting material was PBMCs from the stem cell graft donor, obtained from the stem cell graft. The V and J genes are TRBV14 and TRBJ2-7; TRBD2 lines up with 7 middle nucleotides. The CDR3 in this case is CASSPAGGRGNEQYF. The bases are TGTGCCAGCAGCCCGGCGGGCGGGAGAGGTAACGAGCAGTACTTC.